The entry below describes one TCR beta chain. What it binds is not known. The junction does not match germline at one end; this may be a read error. Data came from immunoSEQ multiplex PCR; TCRdb stores just in-frame clones and leaves some out. Found here are over 110,000 clones, approximately 90% of them singletons; the top ten hold roughly 9.9%. The data belong to a study of T cell responses to AZD1222 COVID-19 vaccine. Study findings and constraints: Baseline serology detected seropositivity in only a handful of AZD1222 recipients. No day 14 peak samples; only post-peak repertoires were characterized. Spike was spanned by vaccine-associated CD4 TCRs, which were dominant at 160-218 and 743-854. The study found Spike-specific TCR breadth and depth rose after two AZD1222 doses.

The germline CDR1 and CDR2 sequences are KGHDR and SFDVKD. The CDR3 loop spans 16 amino acids. This TCR was sampled from an adult who received the AZD1222 COVID-19 vaccine. Material: peripheral blood, obtained 28 days after the second AZD1222 dose. V gene TRBV24-1 combines with J gene TRBJ2-2; 10 nucleotides match TRBD1. The DNA of the CDR3 is TGTGCCACCAGTGATTTGGGACAGGGGGAGCACCGGGGAGCTGTTTTT. Its translation: CATSDLGQGEHRGAVF.